This TCR beta chain was identified in a study of T cells after yellow fever vaccination. Study outcomes and limitations: The booster saw the reappearance of most primary-vaccination clones (approximately 96% CD4, roughly 87% CD8).

Regarding this clonotype: Its antigen is currently unknown.

TCRdb analysed the 5' RACE reads with MiXCR anew, one entry per CDR3 protein. The sample comprises about 550,000 distinct CDR3 sequences, over 15% of which are singletons, and approximately 15% rests with the top ten. The CDR3 has 15 residues. Per germline, CDR1 LGHNA and CDR2 YSLEER. Trimming took 4 bases from V and 2 from J; bases not matched to a gene: 5. V usage is TRBV4-3 and J usage is TRBJ2-3, with 8 positions matching TRBD2. The receptor's source is a man aged 30 to 39 who received the YFV17D yellow fever vaccine. The specimen comprised PBMCs, sampled 15 days after the yellow fever booster vaccination. The DNA for the CDR3 is TGCGCCAGCAGCCCCTTAGCGGGACTCACAGATACGCAGTATTTT. This encodes CASSPLAGLTDTQYF.